This T cell receptor beta chain stems from a study of graft-versus-host responses after intestinal transplantation. Study background: Transplants were multivisceral, liver-intestinal, or isolated intestinal. Broader study findings: GvH clones turned up in recipient marrow; some had shown up first in ileum or blood. Graft-donor T cell macrochimerism coincided with high graft-versus-host to host-versus-graft clonal ratios in allografts.

Germline assignment: CDR1 SGDLS and CDR2 YYNGEE. The CDR3 contains 19 residues. V dropped 0 bases and J dropped 1; count of bases not matched to a gene: 11. Comments on this clone: As yet, its antigen is unknown.

The repertoire was sequenced with immunoSEQ multiplex PCR; TCRdb's copy has only in-frame clones and lacks some. The data hold approximately 46,000 clones, with approximately 88% observed a single time. The chain has TRBV9 and TRBJ2-3; 10 bases are shared with TRBD2. The sample here was unstimulated CD4+ T cells sorted from spleen or lymph node cells, taken before transplant. This TCR was sampled from a human donor who was the organ donor for an intestinal transplant. CDR3 sequence (DNA): TGTGCCAGCAGCGTAGGCCTAGCGGGAGTAGTGGGCGGCACAGATACGCAGTATTTT. As protein: CASSVGLAGVVGGTDTQYF.